The sequence of this T cell receptor (beta chain) was determined in a study of T cells in Graves' hyperthyroidism and ophthalmopathy. General study findings and limits: Most thyroid clonotypes expanded above 0.001 were also detected in blood.

The investigators amplified TCR beta CDR3 regions from RNA transcripts. The HTBI primer set drove a first-round RT-PCR of the TCR CDR3. TCRdb called the multiplex PCR reads again in MiXCR, with one record for every CDR3 protein. The data contain approximately 350,000 distinct CDR3 sequences, 15% of them singletons. Note on this clonotype: Its specificity is unknown.

The CDR3 is made up of 12 amino acids. Trimming shortened V by 7 bases and J by 9 bases, and 15 bases separated the two germline ends. Not enrolled were patients with uncontrolled infection, other autoimmune disease, pregnancy or lactation. Sequencing input: blood. The chain joins TRBV12-3 or TRBV12-4 to TRBJ2-5; D gene uncertain. The sequence was collected from a woman aged 55-75 years with Graves' ophthalmopathy. CDR3 amino acids: CASTSGPRAQYF. CDR3 in DNA: TGTGCCAGCACATCGGGTCCTCGGGCCCAGTACTTC.